The source of this T cell receptor beta chain is a study of cytomegalovirus exposure and HLA in healthy donors. Study-wide context: Researchers found that about 82% of 300 to 450 genotyped donors fell within the Caucasian-associated ancestry cluster.

The PCR had 60 Vbeta and 13 Jbeta primers. Profiled with immunoSEQ multiplex PCR; TCRdb holds only in-frame clones, not every one. Among about 150,000 clones listed, roughly 80% were seen once. In germline, CDR1 is SGHTA, CDR2 FQGTGA. V lost 5 bases to trimming and J lost 7 bases; unmatched junction nucleotides: 8. The CDR3 runs 14 residues. Study conclusions and caveats: Later genetic work tied a missense DCLRE1C variant to beta-chain V and J trimming.

Note on this clone: Its cognate antigen is unknown. Other DNA sequences in this specimen translate into the identical CDR3.

The chain couples TRBV7-3 to TRBJ2-7; 10 nucleotides agree with TRBD1. This TCR was sampled from a man in his forties in good health and CMV-seropositive. Specimen: PBMCs. The DNA of the CDR3 is TGTGCCAGCAGCCGGGGACAGGGGATGGCGGAGCAGTACTTC. Translating gives CASSRGQGMAEQYF.